Each of the 14 T cell receptor beta chains below was sequenced from the same sample in a study of Ad26.COV2.S vaccination and SARS-CoV-2 variants. Assay used: immunoSEQ multiplex PCR; TCRdb lists only in-frame clones, some missing. The data hold about 260,000 clones, with roughly 85% observed a single time. Documented treatment: approximately 18 received Ad26.COV2.S at low or high dose, single or two shots; about 5 received placebo; per-sample allocation not given. Sampling happened 63 days after the first vaccine or placebo injection. Specimen: peripheral blood, collected in a trial of Ad26.COV2.S vaccine versus placebo. The receptors originated from a person aged 18-65 years who received the Ad26.COV2.S COVID-19 vaccine or a placebo.

This chain connects TRBV19 to TRBJ1-2; 7 bases match TRBD1. V shed 2 bases and J 7 bases; nucleotides not matched to a gene: 10. Germline V gene sequence: CDR1 LNHDA, CDR2 SQIVND (reference sequence). The CDR3 is 15 residues long. CDR3 protein: CASSIFRDSSAGYTF. The CDR3 DNA sequence: TGTGCCAGTAGTATATTCCGGGACAGCTCGGCTGGCTACACCTTC.

This chain links TRBV6-5 with TRBJ1-2; D not resolved. The CDR3 is 12 amino acids. In germline, CDR1 is MNHEY, CDR2 SVGAGI. The DNA for the CDR3 is TGTGCGTCGGGGTACTCTGCCGTCGGCTACACCTTC. It translates to CASGYSAVGYTF.

The rearrangement joins TRBV6-2 or TRBV6-3 to TRBJ2-1; D is perhaps TRBD2 (5 bases). The V gene lost 4 bases and the J gene lost 0 bases, with 13 bases spanning the gap. The germline gives CDR1 MNHEY, CDR2 SVGEGT. The CDR3 is 16 residues long. The CDR3 sequence is CASSSPGRGSYNEQFF. The CDR3 DNA follows: TGTGCCAGCAGTTCCCCGGGGAGAGGCTCCTACAATGAGCAGTTCTTC.

This sequence joins TRBV7-9 and TRBJ2-1; 15 nucleotides match TRBD2. The CDR3 covers 14 residues. Germline V gene sequence: CDR1 SEHNR, CDR2 FQNEAQ (reference sequence). V trimming: 5 bases; J trimming: 10 bases; junction bases outside the gene matches: 3. CDR3 residues: CASSPGLAGGEQFF. The DNA for the CDR3 is TGTGCCAGCAGCCCGGGACTAGCGGGAGGCGAGCAGTTCTTC.

The gene calls are TRBV5-1 and TRBJ2-1, with TRBD2 matching 8 bases. This CDR3 region has 15 residues. Germline trimming cut 4 bases from V and 8 bases from J; bases unmatched to any gene: 11. The V gene's germline CDR1 is SGHRS and CDR2 YFSETQ. CDR3 protein: CASSRSGTPADEQFF. The CDR3 DNA follows: TGCGCCAGCAGCCGTAGCGGGACCCCCGCCGATGAGCAGTTCTTC.

The CDR3, as DNA: TGTGCCAGCAGCCTCCGTTTATTCGGGGGGCCCTACGAGCAGTACTTC. It is translated as CASSLRLFGGPYEQYF. The chain has TRBV7-8 and TRBJ2-7; the D gene is possibly TRBD2 (7 bases). CDR1 is SGHVS, CDR2 FQNEAQ, per germline. This CDR3 is built from 16 residues. The ends were cut back, 5 bases at V and 2 bases at J, with 19 bases in the middle.

This clone was observed a few times. The rearrangement joins TRBV30 to TRBJ1-2; 11 bases fit TRBD1. The CDR3 contains 16 residues. Germline-derived CDR1 and CDR2 are GTSNPN and SVGIG (reference sequence). V lost 0 bases and J lost 4; bases outside the gene matches: 7. The CDR3 DNA reads as TGTGCCTGGAGTGTATTCCGGACAGGGGGCAGCTATGGCTACACCTTC. Encoded protein: CAWSVFRTGGSYGYTF.

J is TRBJ2-7 and V is TRBV7-2, with 11 positions matching TRBD2. Germline loops: CDR1 SGHTA, CDR2 FQGNSA. The CDR3 is 15 residues long. V trimming: 5 bases; J trimming: 4 bases; junction bases outside the gene matches: 7. In DNA, the CDR3 is TGTGCCAGCAGCCGCACACTAGCGGGGGTATACGAGCAGTACTTC. The encoded protein is CASSRTLAGVYEQYF.

This chain connects TRBV9 to TRBJ2-3; D unclear. This CDR3 comprises 14 residues. Trimming took 1 base from V and 1 from J, leaving 7 bases between them. Germline CDR1 reads SGDLS; CDR2 reads YYNGEE. The CDR3 protein is CASSVMPGTDTQYF. DNA of the CDR3: TGTGCCAGCAGCGTAATGCCAGGCACAGATACGCAGTATTTT.

Written as DNA, the CDR3 is TGTGCCAGCAGCTTTACCGAAATCCGGACAGGGGAGGATGGCTACACCTTC. Translation: CASSFTEIRTGEDGYTF. The chain has TRBV11-2 and TRBJ1-2; TRBD1 aligns across 9 bases. The CDR3 runs 17 residues. The trim removed 3 bases at V and 6 bases at J, leaving 14 bases unmatched. CDR1 is SGHAT, CDR2 FQNNGV, per germline. Full variable domain (rest looked up from reference TRBV11-2 and TRBJ1-2): EAGVAQSPRYKIIEKRQSVAFWCNPISGHATLYWYQQILGQGPKLLIQFQNNGVVDDSQLPKDRFSAERLKGVDSTLKIQPAKLEDSAVYLCASSFTEIRTGEDGYTFGSGTRLTVV.

The chain joins TRBV9 to TRBJ2-2, with D perhaps matching TRBD1 (6 bases). The V end was cut by 4 bases, the J end by 6 bases, with 13 bases between. CDR1 and CDR2 (germline): SGDLS, YYNGEE. This CDR3 is built from 14 residues. CDR3 in DNA: TGTGCCAGCAGCCTTGCTCAGGGGTCCGGGGAGCTGTTTTTT. Protein product: CASSLAQGSGELFF.

This chain uses TRBV2 with TRBJ1-5, with 10 bases identical to TRBD1. CDR1 SNHLY and CDR2 FYNNEI come from the germline V gene. The CDR3 length is 15 residues. The junction had 8 bases not matched to a gene; V was cut back by 6 bases and J by 6 bases. CDR3 residues: CASRYMTGGGQPQHF. CDR3 coding DNA: TGTGCCAGCAGGTATATGACAGGGGGCGGTCAGCCCCAGCATTTT. The whole variable domain, filled in from reference TRBV2 and TRBJ1-5, reads EPEVTQTPSHQVTQMGQEVILRCVPISNHLYFYWYRQILGQKVEFLVSFYNNEISEKSEIFDDQFSVERPDGSNFTLKIRSTKLEDSAMYFCASRYMTGGGQPQHFGDGTRLSIL.

V gene TRBV2 combines with J gene TRBJ1-4; D is unclear. CDR1 and CDR2 from the germline V gene are SNHLY and FYNNEI. CDR3 length equals 15 residues. Between the trimmed V and J ends, which lost 1 base and 4 bases, there was a span of 10 bases. Here the CDR3 DNA reads TGTGCCAGCAGTGAAGGGTTCACTGTTAATGAAAAACTGTTTTTT. Protein: CASSEGFTVNEKLFF.

V usage is TRBV4-1 and J usage is TRBJ2-3; weak D call: TRBD1 (5 bases). This CDR3 comprises 15 residues. V was trimmed by 9 bases and J by 1 base, leaving 17 bases between them. Germline loops: CDR1 MGHRA, CDR2 YSYEKL. DNA of the CDR3: TGCGCCAGTTCTCAGGGTAATTATCGCACAGATACGCAGTATTTT. It codes for CASSQGNYRTDTQYF.